These 28 T cell receptor beta chains were sequenced from one sample in a study of blood T cell repertoires in COVID-19. Here immunoSEQ multiplex PCR was the method, and the copy in TCRdb shows in-frame clones only, minus some. The repertoire holds about 200,000 clones, with 80% to 95% as singletons. The sample was peripheral blood. The receptors were sampled from a man aged 50-59 years with acute or convalescent COVID-19.

This rearrangement joins TRBV27 to TRBJ2-2, with 13 positions matching TRBD2. The CDR3 sequence is 16 residues long. The V and J ends lost 8 bases and 7 bases, in that order; junction bases with no gene match: 10. Germline-derived CDR1 and CDR2 are MNHEY and SMNVEV (reference sequence). Here the CDR3 reads CASGPTRLAGGGELFF. The DNA for the CDR3 is TGTGCCAGCGGTCCTACAAGACTAGCGGGAGGCGGGGAGCTGTTTTTT.

The chain joins TRBV28 to TRBJ1-3, with D possibly matching TRBD1 (5 bases). This CDR3 region has 15 residues. CDR1 and CDR2 (germline): MDHEN, SYDVKM. V was shortened by 6 bases and J by 4 bases, with 16 bases between the two germline ends. This chain's CDR3 is CASRSRGGYGNTIYF. CDR3 in DNA: TGTGCCAGCAGGTCACGGGGGGGGTACGGAAACACCATATATTTT.

This clone has only one observation. V and J are TRBV6-1 and TRBJ1-5; weak D call: TRBD1 (5 bases). Deletions cut 3 bases from V and 5 bases from J, with 11 bases between. CDR1 and CDR2 from the germline V gene are MNHNS and SASEGT. The CDR3 consists of 14 residues. The CDR3 DNA reads TGTGCCAGCAGTGAGTGGGGGACTGATCAGCCCCAGCATTTT. Protein sequence: CASSEWGTDQPQHF.

The chain couples TRBV19 to TRBJ2-4; perhaps TRBD2 as D (5 bases). The V end lost 7 bases, the J end lost 5 bases, and 12 bases lay between the germline ends. CDR1 is LNHDA, CDR2 SQIVND, per germline (reference sequence). There are 13 residues in the CDR3. This CDR3 reads CASTPGGQNIQYF. As DNA, the CDR3 is TGTGCCAGTACCCCAGGAGGACAAAACATTCAGTACTTC.

J is TRBJ1-2 and V is TRBV6-5; 9 bases are a match to TRBD1. V gave up 8 bases and J gave up 5 bases; unmatched junction bases: 3. This CDR3 is built from 12 residues. The germline V gene encodes CDR1 MNHEY and CDR2 SVGAGI. The CDR3 reads CASRTGEYGYTF. In nucleotides, the CDR3 is TGTGCCAGCCGGACAGGGGAGTATGGCTACACCTTC.

The J gene is TRBJ2-5, the V gene TRBV7-9; D unclear. Germline CDR1 reads SEHNR; CDR2 reads FQNEAQ (reference sequence). The V end was cut by 5 bases, the J end by 4 bases, with 8 bases between. The CDR3 is made up of 12 amino acids. CDR3 protein: CASSPLRETQYF. The CDR3 DNA reads as TGTGCCAGCAGCCCCTTGCGAGAGACCCAGTACTTC.

V is TRBV19 and J is TRBJ1-2, with unresolved D. The CDR3 sequence is 14 residues long. V dropped 0 bases and J dropped 4 bases, with 9 bases sitting between them. Germline CDR1 LNHDA, CDR2 SQIVND (reference sequence). CDR3 in amino acids: CASSIEEGSYGYTF. The CDR3 bases are TGTGCCAGTAGTATAGAAGAGGGCAGCTATGGCTACACCTTC. The full variable domain, its missing parts supplied by reference TRBV19 and TRBJ1-2, is DGGITQSPKYLFRKEGQNVTLSCEQNLNHDAMYWYRQDPGQGLRLIYYSQIVNDFQKGDIAEGYSVSREKKESFPLTVTSAQKNPTAFYLCASSIEEGSYGYTFGSGTRLTVV.

This rearrangement joins TRBV2 to TRBJ2-5; D gene ambiguous. The germline V gene encodes CDR1 SNHLY and CDR2 FYNNEI. The CDR3 has 13 amino acids. The V gene lost 7 bases and the J gene lost 0 bases, with 9 bases spanning the gap. CDR3 in DNA: TGTGCCAGCAAATCCAGATACCAAGAGACCCAGTACTTC. Its protein is CASKSRYQETQYF.

The rearrangement links TRBV29-1 to TRBJ1-1; tentative D call: TRBD1 (5 bases). The CDR3 extends over 13 amino acids. The V gene's germline CDR1 is SQVTM and CDR2 ANQGSEA. The germline V and J ends were trimmed by 4 bases and 11 bases, with 20 bases remaining between them. CDR3 bases: TGCAGCGTTGTCAAAGACGGGGGGATGGATGCTTTCTTT. Protein: CSVVKDGGMDAFF.

The rearrangement links TRBV28 to TRBJ2-7; tentative D call: TRBD2 (6 bases). Trimming took off 6 bases at V and 0 bases at J, with 15 bases between the two ends. The CDR3 runs 15 residues. Germline values: CDR1 MDHEN, CDR2 SYDVKM. The CDR3 DNA sequence: TGTGCCAGCAGGGGAGGTGGACAAAGCTCCTACGAGCAGTACGTC. Amino acid sequence: CASRGGGQSSYEQYV.

The V gene is TRBV11-3, the J gene TRBJ1-1, with 10 bases that match TRBD1. Germline CDR1 reads SGHNT; CDR2 reads YENEEA. The CDR3 is 16 amino acids. Germline trimming cut 5 bases from V and 4 bases from J; bases unmatched to any gene: 10. The CDR3 protein is CASSPSPGQGFTEAFF. The CDR3 DNA is TGTGCCAGCAGCCCCTCGCCGGGACAGGGGTTCACTGAAGCTTTCTTT. The whole variable domain, filled in from reference TRBV11-3 and TRBJ1-1, reads EAGVVQSPRYKIIEKKQPVAFWCNPISGHNTLYWYLQNLGQGPELLIRYENEEAVDDSQLPKDRFSAERLKGVDSTLKIQPAELGDSAVYLCASSPSPGQGFTEAFFGQGTRLTVV.

The chain recombines TRBV27 with TRBJ1-2; 9 bases agree with TRBD1. V shed 6 bases and J 4 bases; nucleotides not matched to a gene: 15. Germline assignment: CDR1 MNHEY and CDR2 SMNVEV (reference sequence). The CDR3 extends over 17 amino acids. The CDR3 DNA reads as TGTGCCAGCAGGGCTACTAAGGGACAGGGCCTCCTCTATGGCTACACCTTC. Protein: CASRATKGQGLLYGYTF.

This chain joins TRBV18 and TRBJ1-1; TRBD1 matches 8 bases. After removal of 1 base from V and 0 bases from J, the junction contained 4 bases not matched to a gene. This CDR3 spans 16 amino acids. Germline values: CDR1 KGHSH, CDR2 LQKENI. The CDR3 sequence is CASSPHRTGMNTEAFF. CDR3 DNA: TGTGCCAGCTCACCACACCGGACAGGGATGAACACTGAAGCTTTCTTT.

The CDR3 nucleotides read TGTGCCATCAGGATGACAGGGCCCAATCAGCCCCAGCATTTT. Residues: CAIRMTGPNQPQHF. This chain uses TRBV10-3 with TRBJ1-5; 7 bases are shared with TRBD1. The CDR3 length is 14 residues. Germline-derived CDR1 and CDR2 are ENHRY and SYGVKD. V shed 6 bases, J shed 3 bases, and the junction held 5 bases outside the gene matches.

The rearrangement links TRBV3-1 (or the pseudogene TRBV3-2) to TRBJ2-3; the match to TRBD2 covers 7 bases. CDR3 length: 14 amino acids. CDR1 and CDR2 (germline): LGHDT, YNNKEL (reference sequence). Trimming cost V 1 base and J 6 bases; bases outside gene matches: 4. The CDR3 loop reads CASSQVGGKDTQYF. The CDR3 DNA follows: TGTGCCAGCAGCCAAGTGGGGGGGAAGGATACGCAGTATTTT.

The chain is built from TRBV28 and TRBJ1-3, with D unclear. CDR3 length equals 12 residues. The germline gives CDR1 MDHEN, CDR2 SYDVKM. The germline V and J ends were trimmed by 3 bases and 7 bases, with 7 bases remaining between them. The CDR3, as DNA: TGTGCCAGCAGTTTCCCGTTGAACACCATATATTTT. Protein product: CASSFPLNTIYF.

The rearrangement joins TRBV11-1 to TRBJ1-2; maybe TRBD1 (6 bases). Trimming removed 5 bases from V and 0 bases from J, with 16 bases in between. The CDR3 extends over 16 amino acids. CDR1 SGHAT and CDR2 FQDESV come from the germline V gene (reference sequence). CDR3 DNA: TGTGCCAGCAGCCTCGGGGGGACATTCCCTAACTATGGCTACACCTTC. It encodes CASSLGGTFPNYGYTF.

The chain links TRBV10-3 to TRBJ1-1; TRBD1 is a possible D gene (6 bases). This CDR3 is 14 amino acids long. Germline V gene data show CDR1 as ENHRY and CDR2 as SYGVKD. Trimming stripped 8 bases from V and 3 bases from J, with 16 bases between. The CDR3 loop is CAIGTSIRDTEAFF. The CDR3 DNA is TGTGCCATCGGGACATCGATACGGGACACTGAAGCTTTCTTT.

The rearrangement joins TRBV5-1 to TRBJ2-3; 7 positions agree with TRBD1. The CDR3 covers 15 residues. Trimming removed 0 bases from V and 1 base from J; junction bases left unmatched: 2. Germline values: CDR1 SGHRS, CDR2 YFSETQ. The CDR3 loop is CASSLGDRRTDTQYF. DNA for the CDR3: TGCGCCAGCAGCTTGGGGGACAGACGCACAGATACGCAGTATTTT.

The CDR3 DNA reads TGTGCCAGCAGTATGGGACAGGGATGGGGCGAGCAGTACTTC. This encodes CASSMGQGWGEQYF. The chain is built from TRBV27 and TRBJ2-7; TRBD1 agrees at 9 bases. CDR1 MNHEY and CDR2 SMNVEV come from the germline V gene (reference sequence). Trimming removed 5 bases from V and 6 bases from J; junction bases left unmatched: 8. The CDR3 runs to 14 residues.

The chain joins TRBV4-2 to TRBJ2-3; D call uncertain. V shed 0 bases and J shed 8 bases, with 9 bases lying between them. This CDR3 region has 13 residues. The germline gives CDR1 LGHNA, CDR2 YNFKEQ. CDR3 in DNA: TGTGCCAGCAGCCAAGAGAGGTCCCCTACGCAGTATTTT. This encodes CASSQERSPTQYF.

The chain couples TRBV28 to TRBJ2-1, with D possibly matching TRBD2 (6 bases). Germline V gene data show CDR1 as MDHEN and CDR2 as SYDVKM. CDR3 length: 15 amino acids. Trimming cost V 2 bases and J 2 bases, with 10 bases left between them. CDR3 DNA sequence: TGTGCCAGCAGTTTAGGAGGGGAGGCCTACAATGAGCAGTTCTTC. This translates into CASSLGGEAYNEQFF. The variable domain in full, with the rest retrieved from reference TRBV28 and TRBJ2-1, is DVKVTQSSRYLVKRTGEKVFLECVQDMDHENMFWYRQDPGLGLRLIYFSYDVKMKEKGDIPEGYSVSREKKERFSLILESASTNQTSMYLCASSLGGEAYNEQFFGPGTRLTVL.

This clone was counted once. This rearrangement joins TRBV24-1 to TRBJ2-1; 9 nucleotides agree with TRBD2. Germline V gene sequence: CDR1 KGHDR, CDR2 SFDVKD. Trimming at V came to 4 bases and at J to 9 bases, leaving 15 bases not matched to a gene. The CDR3 covers 17 residues. The CDR3 sequence is CATSDPLASGGQGEQFF. CDR3 coding DNA: TGTGCCACCAGTGACCCCTTAGCGAGCGGGGGGCAAGGTGAGCAGTTCTTC.

V usage is TRBV14 and J usage is TRBJ2-7, with D possibly TRBD2 on 5 matching bases. The CDR3 length is 16 residues. Deletions cut 6 bases from V and 1 base from J, with 19 bases between. Germline lookup yields CDR1 SGHDN and CDR2 FVKESK. The CDR3 DNA reads TGTGCCAGCAGTACCCAAACGGGGAAAGGGTCCTACGAGCAGTACTTC. It is translated as CASSTQTGKGSYEQYF.

The genes are TRBV19 and TRBJ2-7, with 11 positions matching TRBD2. Trimming cost V 5 bases and J 4 bases; bases outside gene matches: 19. Germline assignment: CDR1 LNHDA and CDR2 SQIVND (reference sequence). This CDR3 has 19 residues. The CDR3 protein is CASSESQVLAGGLVYEQYF. The CDR3 DNA reads TGTGCCAGTAGTGAGTCCCAGGTTCTAGCGGGAGGCCTCGTGTACGAGCAGTACTTC.

This clone has a single count. The chain employs TRBV3-1 (or the pseudogene TRBV3-2) and TRBJ2-3; D gene unclear. Trimming cost V 2 bases and J 4 bases, with 10 bases left between them. Looked up from germline, CDR1 is LGHDT and CDR2 is YNNKEL (reference sequence). The CDR3 extends over 14 amino acids. CDR3 in amino acids: CASSQNIAPDTQYF. The CDR3 DNA follows: TGTGCCAGCAGCCAAAACATTGCACCAGATACGCAGTATTTT.

On this clone: The same CDR3 is also encoded by other DNA sequences in this sample. The chain employs TRBV28 and TRBJ1-2, with D tentatively TRBD1 (5 bases). CDR3 length equals 12 residues. Germline CDR1 and CDR2: MDHEN and SYDVKM. V was trimmed by 3 bases and J by 4 bases, leaving 6 bases between them. The CDR3 reads CASSLGGYGYTF. In DNA form, the CDR3 reads TGTGCCAGCAGTTTGGGGGGCTATGGCTACACCTTC.

The chain combines TRBV9 with TRBJ1-1; D might be TRBD1 (5 bases). CDR3 length: 17 residues. Germline-derived CDR1 and CDR2 are SGDLS and YYNGEE. The V end was cut by 4 bases, the J end by 1 base, with 20 bases between. CDR3 amino acids: CASSPRGGEGRNTEAFF. The CDR3 nucleotides read TGTGCCAGCAGCCCGCGGGGAGGGGAGGGTAGGAACACTGAAGCTTTCTTT.